This TCR beta chain was sequenced during a study of identifying expanded T cells in peripheral blood. CDR1 is SGHAT and CDR2 is FQNNGV in the germline V gene. The CDR3 consists of 12 residues. Trimming took off 4 bases at V and 6 bases at J, with 8 bases between the two ends. A remark on this clone: Its antigen remains unknown.

Study findings and constraints: Roughly two-week clone count variance significantly increased as total template count grew.

TCRdb's table, derived via immunoSEQ multiplex PCR, lists solely in-frame clones and lacks some. Of approximately 100,000 clones in the sample, around 88% were seen once. Healthy donors had no documented immune events, such as infections, while sampled. V usage is TRBV11-2 and J usage is TRBJ2-3, with D unresolved. This TCR was sampled from a person aged 18 to 75 in good health. Material for sequencing was blood. CDR3 sequence reads: CASSSSRDTQYF. CDR3 in DNA: TGTGCCAGCAGCTCCTCCCGGGATACGCAGTATTTT.